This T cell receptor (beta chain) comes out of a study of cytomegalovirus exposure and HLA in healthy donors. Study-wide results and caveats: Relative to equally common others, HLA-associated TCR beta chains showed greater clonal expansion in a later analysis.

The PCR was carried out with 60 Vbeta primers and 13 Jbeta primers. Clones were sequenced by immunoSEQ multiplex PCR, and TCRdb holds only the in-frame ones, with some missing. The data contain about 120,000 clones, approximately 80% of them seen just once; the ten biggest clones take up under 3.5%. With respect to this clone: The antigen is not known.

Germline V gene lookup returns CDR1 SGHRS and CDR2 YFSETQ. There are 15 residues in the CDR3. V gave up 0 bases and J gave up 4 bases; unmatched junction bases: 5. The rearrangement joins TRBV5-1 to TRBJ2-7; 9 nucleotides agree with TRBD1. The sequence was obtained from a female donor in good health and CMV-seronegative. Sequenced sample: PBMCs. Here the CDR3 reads CASSLDRGPNYEQYF. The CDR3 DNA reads TGCGCCAGCAGCTTGGACAGGGGGCCAAATTACGAGCAGTACTTC.